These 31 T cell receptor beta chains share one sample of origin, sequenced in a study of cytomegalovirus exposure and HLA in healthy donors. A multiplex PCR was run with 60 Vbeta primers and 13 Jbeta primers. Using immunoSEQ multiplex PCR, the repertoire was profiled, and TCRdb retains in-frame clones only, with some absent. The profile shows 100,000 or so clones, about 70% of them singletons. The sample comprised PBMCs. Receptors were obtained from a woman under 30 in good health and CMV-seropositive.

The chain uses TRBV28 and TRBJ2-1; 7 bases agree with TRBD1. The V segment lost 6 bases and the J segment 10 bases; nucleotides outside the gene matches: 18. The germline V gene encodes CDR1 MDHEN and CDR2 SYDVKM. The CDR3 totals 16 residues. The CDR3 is CASSPRRDSPWWEQFF. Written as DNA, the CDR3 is TGTGCCAGCAGCCCCCGCCGGGACAGCCCTTGGTGGGAGCAGTTCTTC.

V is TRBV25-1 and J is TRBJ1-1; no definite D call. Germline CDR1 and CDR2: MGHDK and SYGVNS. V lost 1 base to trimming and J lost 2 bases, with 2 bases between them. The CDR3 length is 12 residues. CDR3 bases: TGTGCCAGCAGTGAATTAAACACTGAAGCTTTCTTT. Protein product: CASSELNTEAFF.

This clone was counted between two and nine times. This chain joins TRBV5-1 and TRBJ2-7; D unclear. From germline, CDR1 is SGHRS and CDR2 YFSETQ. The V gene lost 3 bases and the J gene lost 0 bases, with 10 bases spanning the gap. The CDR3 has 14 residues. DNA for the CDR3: TGCGCCAGCAGCTCCGCAGGTAACTCCTACGAGCAGTACTTC. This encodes CASSSAGNSYEQYF.

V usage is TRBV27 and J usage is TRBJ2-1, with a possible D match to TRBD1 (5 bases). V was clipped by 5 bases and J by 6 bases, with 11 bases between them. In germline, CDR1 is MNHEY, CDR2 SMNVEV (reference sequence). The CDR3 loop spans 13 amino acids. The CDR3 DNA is TGTGCCAGCAGTGAAGACAGTCTCAATGAGCAGTTCTTC. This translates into CASSEDSLNEQFF.

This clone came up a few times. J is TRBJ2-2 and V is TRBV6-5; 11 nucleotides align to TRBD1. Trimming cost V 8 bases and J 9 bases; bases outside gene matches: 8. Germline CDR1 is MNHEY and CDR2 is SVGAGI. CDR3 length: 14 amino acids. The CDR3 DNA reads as TGTGCCAGCCTCGGGACAGGGGGTGTAAGGGAGCTGTTTTTT. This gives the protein CASLGTGGVRELFF.

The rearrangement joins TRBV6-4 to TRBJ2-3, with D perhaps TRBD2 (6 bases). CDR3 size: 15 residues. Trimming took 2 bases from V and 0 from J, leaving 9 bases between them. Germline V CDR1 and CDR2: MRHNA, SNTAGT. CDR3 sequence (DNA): TGTGCCAGCAGTGACGACGCGGGAAGCACAGATACGCAGTATTTT. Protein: CASSDDAGSTDTQYF.

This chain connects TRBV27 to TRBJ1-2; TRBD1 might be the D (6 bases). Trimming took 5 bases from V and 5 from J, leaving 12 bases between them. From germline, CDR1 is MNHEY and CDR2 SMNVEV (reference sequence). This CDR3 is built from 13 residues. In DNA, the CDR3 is TGTGCCAGCAGTATGCGACAGGAATATGGCTACACCTTC. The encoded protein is CASSMRQEYGYTF.

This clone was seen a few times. Here the CDR3 reads CASSRTVADTQYF. In nucleotides, the CDR3 is TGTGCCAGCTCACGGACAGTCGCAGATACGCAGTATTTT. The V and J genes are TRBV18 and TRBJ2-3; tentative D call: TRBD1 (6 bases). The V end lost 4 bases, the J end lost 4 bases, and 9 bases lay between the germline ends. The CDR3 runs 13 residues. CDR1 is KGHSH, CDR2 LQKENI, per germline.

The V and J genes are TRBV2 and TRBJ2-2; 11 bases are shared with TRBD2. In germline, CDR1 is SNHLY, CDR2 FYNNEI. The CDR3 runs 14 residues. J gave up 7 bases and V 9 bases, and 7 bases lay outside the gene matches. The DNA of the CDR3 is TGTGCCAGTCATACTAGCGGGAGCGGCGGGGAGCTGTTTTTT. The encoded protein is CASHTSGSGGELFF.

CDR3 DNA sequence: TGCGCCAGCAGCCTTGGACTAGCGGCTAGCACAGATACGCAGTATTTT. Translated: CASSLGLAASTDTQYF. The rearrangement uses TRBV4-3 and TRBJ2-3, with 10 bases lining up with TRBD2. V lost 4 bases and J lost 0; bases outside the gene matches: 4. CDR1 LGHNA and CDR2 YSLEER come from the germline V gene. This CDR3 contains 16 residues.

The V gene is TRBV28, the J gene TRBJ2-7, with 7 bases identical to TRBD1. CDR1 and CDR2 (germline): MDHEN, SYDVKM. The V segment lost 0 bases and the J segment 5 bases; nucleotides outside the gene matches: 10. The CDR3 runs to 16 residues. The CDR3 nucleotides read TGTGCCAGCAGTTTATGCTACGAGACAGGGCTCGACGAGCAGTACTTC. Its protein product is CASSLCYETGLDEQYF.

In DNA form, the CDR3 reads TGTGCCAGCAGTGACGGCGGGGAGAACACCGGGGAGCTGTTTTTT. It specifies CASSDGGENTGELFF. V is TRBV6-4 and J is TRBJ2-2; D perhaps matches TRBD2 (6 bases). CDR1 is MRHNA, CDR2 SNTAGT, per germline. There are 15 residues in the CDR3. Trimming removed 2 bases from V and 1 base from J, with 8 bases in between.

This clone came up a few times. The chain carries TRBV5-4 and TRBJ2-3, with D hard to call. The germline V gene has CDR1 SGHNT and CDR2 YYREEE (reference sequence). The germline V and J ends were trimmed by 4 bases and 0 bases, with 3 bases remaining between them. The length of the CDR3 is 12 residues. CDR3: CASSLSTDTQYF. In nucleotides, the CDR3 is TGTGCCAGCAGCCTTAGCACAGATACGCAGTATTTT.

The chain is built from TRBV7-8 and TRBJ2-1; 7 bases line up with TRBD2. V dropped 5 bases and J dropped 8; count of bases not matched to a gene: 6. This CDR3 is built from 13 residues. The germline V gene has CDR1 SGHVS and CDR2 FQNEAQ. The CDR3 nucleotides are TGTGCCAGCAGCCTCCGGACTAGTCATGAGCAGTTCTTC. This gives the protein CASSLRTSHEQFF.

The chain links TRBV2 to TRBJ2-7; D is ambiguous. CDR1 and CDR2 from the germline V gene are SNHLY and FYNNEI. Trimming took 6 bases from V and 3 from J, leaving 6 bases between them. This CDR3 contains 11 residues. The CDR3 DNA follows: TGTGCCAGCAGCGCGAACTACGAGCAGTACTTC. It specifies CASSANYEQYF.

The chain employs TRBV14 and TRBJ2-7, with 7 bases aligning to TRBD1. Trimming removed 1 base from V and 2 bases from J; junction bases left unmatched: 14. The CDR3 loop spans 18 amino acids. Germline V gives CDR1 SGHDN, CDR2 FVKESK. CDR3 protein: CASSQGPPGQQTPYEQYF. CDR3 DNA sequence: TGTGCCAGCAGCCAAGGCCCTCCGGGACAGCAGACTCCCTACGAGCAGTACTTC.

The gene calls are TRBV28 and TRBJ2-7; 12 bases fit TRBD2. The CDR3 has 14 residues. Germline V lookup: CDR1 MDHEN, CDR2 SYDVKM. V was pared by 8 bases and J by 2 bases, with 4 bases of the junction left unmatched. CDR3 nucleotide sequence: TGTGCCAGCTGTCTAGCGGGAGGGCCCTACGAGCAGTACTTC. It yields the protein CASCLAGGPYEQYF.

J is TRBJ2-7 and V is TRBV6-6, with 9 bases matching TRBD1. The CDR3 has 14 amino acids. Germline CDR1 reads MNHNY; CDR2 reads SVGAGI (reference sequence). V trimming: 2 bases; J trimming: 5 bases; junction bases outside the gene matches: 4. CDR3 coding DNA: TGTGCCAGCAGTTACGACAGGGGGGTCGACGAGCAGTACTTC. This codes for CASSYDRGVDEQYF.

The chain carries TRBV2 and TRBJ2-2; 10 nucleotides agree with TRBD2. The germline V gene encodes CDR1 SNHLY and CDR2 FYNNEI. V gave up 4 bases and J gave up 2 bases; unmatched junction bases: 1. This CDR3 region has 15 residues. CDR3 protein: CASSGTSGNTGELFF. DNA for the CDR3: TGTGCCAGCAGTGGGACTAGCGGAAACACCGGGGAGCTGTTTTTT.

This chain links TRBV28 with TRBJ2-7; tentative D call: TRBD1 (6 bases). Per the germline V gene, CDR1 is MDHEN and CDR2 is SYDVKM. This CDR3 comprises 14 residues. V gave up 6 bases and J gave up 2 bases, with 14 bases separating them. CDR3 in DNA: TGTGCCAGCAGCTCCGGGACACGGGCCTACGAGCAGTACTTC. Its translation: CASSSGTRAYEQYF.

The CDR3 nucleotides read TGTGCCACCCGACAGGGGGTTGAAGCTTTCTTT. Translating gives CATRQGVEAFF. The chain employs TRBV10-3 and TRBJ1-1, with TRBD1 identical over 9 bases. V dropped 10 bases and J dropped 7; count of bases not matched to a gene: 4. Germline values: CDR1 ENHRY, CDR2 SYGVKD. The CDR3 covers 11 residues.

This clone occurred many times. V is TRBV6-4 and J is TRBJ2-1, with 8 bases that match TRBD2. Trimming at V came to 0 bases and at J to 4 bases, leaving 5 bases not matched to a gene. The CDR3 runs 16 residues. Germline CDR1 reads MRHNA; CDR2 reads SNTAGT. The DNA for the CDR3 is TGTGCCAGCAGTGACTCGATTAGCGGGGATTACAATGAGCAGTTCTTC. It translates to CASSDSISGDYNEQFF.

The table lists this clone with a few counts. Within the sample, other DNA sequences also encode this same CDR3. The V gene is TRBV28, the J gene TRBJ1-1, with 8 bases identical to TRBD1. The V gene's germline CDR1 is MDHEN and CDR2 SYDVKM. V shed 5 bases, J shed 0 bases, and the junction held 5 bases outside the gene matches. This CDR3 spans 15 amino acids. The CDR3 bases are TGTGCCAGCAGTGAAACAGGGGGAATGAACACTGAAGCTTTCTTT. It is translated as CASSETGGMNTEAFF.

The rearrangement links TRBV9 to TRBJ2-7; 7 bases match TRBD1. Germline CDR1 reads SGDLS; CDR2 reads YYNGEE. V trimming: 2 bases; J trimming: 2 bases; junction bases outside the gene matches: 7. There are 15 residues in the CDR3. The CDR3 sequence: CASSVHDRVAYEQYF. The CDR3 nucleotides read TGTGCCAGCAGCGTTCATGACAGGGTGGCCTACGAGCAGTACTTC.

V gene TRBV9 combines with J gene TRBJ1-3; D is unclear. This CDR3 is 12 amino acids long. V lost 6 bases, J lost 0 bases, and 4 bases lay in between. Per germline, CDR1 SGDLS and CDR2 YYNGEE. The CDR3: CASTSSGNTIYF. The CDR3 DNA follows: TGTGCCAGCACGTCCTCTGGAAACACCATATATTTT. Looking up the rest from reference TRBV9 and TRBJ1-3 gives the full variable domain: DSGVTQTPKHLITATGQRVTLRCSPRSGDLSVYWYQQSLDQGLQFLIQYYNGEERAKGNILERFSAQQFPDLHSELNLSSLELGDSALYFCASTSSGNTIYFGEGSWLTVV.

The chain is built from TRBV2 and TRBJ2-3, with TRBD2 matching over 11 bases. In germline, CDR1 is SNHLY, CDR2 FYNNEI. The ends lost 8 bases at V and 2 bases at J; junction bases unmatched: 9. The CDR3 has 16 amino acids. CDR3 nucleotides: TGTGCCAGCTATTCGGGACTAGCGGTGCTCACAGATACGCAGTATTTT. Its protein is CASYSGLAVLTDTQYF.

The CDR3 coding sequence is TGCGCCAGCAGCCTCGATGCGGGGTCCCCTTACGAGCAGTACTTC. Amino acid sequence: CASSLDAGSPYEQYF. The V and J genes are TRBV4-1 and TRBJ2-7, with a tentative D call TRBD2 (6 bases). The ends were cut back, 4 bases at V and 4 bases at J, with 17 bases in the middle. This CDR3 comprises 15 residues. CDR1 is MGHRA and CDR2 is YSYEKL in the germline V gene.

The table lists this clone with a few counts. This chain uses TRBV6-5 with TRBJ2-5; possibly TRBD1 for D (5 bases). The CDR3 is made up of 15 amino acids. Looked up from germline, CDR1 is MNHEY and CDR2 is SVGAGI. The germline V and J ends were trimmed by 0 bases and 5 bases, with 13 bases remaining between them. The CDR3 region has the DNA TGTGCCAGCAGTTACTCCGGACAAATAGGGGAGACCCAGTACTTC. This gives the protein CASSYSGQIGETQYF.

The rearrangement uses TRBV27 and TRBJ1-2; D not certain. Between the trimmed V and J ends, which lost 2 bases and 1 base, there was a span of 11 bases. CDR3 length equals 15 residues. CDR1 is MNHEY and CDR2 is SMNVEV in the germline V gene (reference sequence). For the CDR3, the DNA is TGTGCCAGCAGTTTACGAGGAGGCCTTAACTATGGCTACACCTTC. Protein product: CASSLRGGLNYGYTF.

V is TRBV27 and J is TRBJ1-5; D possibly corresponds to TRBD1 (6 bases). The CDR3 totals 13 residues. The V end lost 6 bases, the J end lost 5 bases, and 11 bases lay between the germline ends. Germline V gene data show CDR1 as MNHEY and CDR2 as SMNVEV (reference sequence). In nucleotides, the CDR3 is TGTGCCAGCAGGGGACATTCGGATCAGCCCCAGCATTTT. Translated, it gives CASRGHSDQPQHF.

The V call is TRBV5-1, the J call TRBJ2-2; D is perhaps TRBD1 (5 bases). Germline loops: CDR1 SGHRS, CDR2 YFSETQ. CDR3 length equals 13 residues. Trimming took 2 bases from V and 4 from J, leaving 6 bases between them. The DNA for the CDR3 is TGCGCCAGCAGCTTCCAGGGCACCGGGGAGCTGTTTTTT. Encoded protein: CASSFQGTGELFF.